The TCR beta chain described here comes from a study of CD8 T cells in ankylosing spondylitis (dated by TCRdb to 2016 to 2017). With respect to the entire study: The study set out to find disease-linked TCR variants by profiling T cell receptor beta repertoires in ankylosing spondylitis patients and healthy donors. The full study cohort comprised 25 ankylosing spondylitis patients and approximately 100 healthy donors. Peripheral blood was sampled, and synovial fluid was also collected from ankylosing spondylitis patients. The full study reports these points: Some of the motif variants had been reported before in the synovial fluid and blood of reactive arthritis patients, a finding that suggests common disease-initiation mechanisms. Blood from ankylosing spondylitis patients appeared to be characterized by a TCR beta motif composed of under ten highly homologous amino acid variants. The disease-linked clones showed a CD8+ phenotype and occurred at relatively low frequencies in peripheral blood. Significant enrichment of the disease-linked clones was reported in matched synovial fluid samples from ankylosing spondylitis patients.

Comments on this clonotype: What this receptor recognizes is not known. No quality values exist for individual bases; no much larger clone is one base distant.

Relative to germline, V is 3 bases shorter and J is 7 bases shorter, with 19 bases between their ends. Taken from cysteine to phenylalanine, the CDR3 has 17 residues. The only DNA kept is the CDR3, 51 bases in frame from the first base. The sequencer was an Illumina HiSeq 2500. Quantitative 5'-RACE with molecular barcodes was used to prepare TCR beta libraries. For the original study's pipeline: Disease-linked TCR variants were identified with a new computational method built on a probabilistic model of VDJ rearrangement. TCRdb trimmed the raw reads at Q25, called clones with MiXCR and kept productive beta chains. Every CDR3 protein is listed once, alongside the most common genes and DNA of its rows. The V and J calls here are based on TCRdb, not the publication. The sample yields roughly 670,000 distinct CDR3 sequences; roughly 20% were counted once. The leading ten clones occupy 19% of the sample.

The receptor comes from a male donor with ankylosing spondylitis. The chain employs TRBV12-3 or TRBV12-4 and TRBJ1-6; the D gene remains uncertain. The source material was blood, either unsorted or a sorted T cell fraction (not recorded which). The nucleotide sequence reads as follows: TGTGCCAGCAGTTTTTTAGGAGTGGGGTCGACGAATTCACCCCTCCACTTT. This codes for CASSFLGVGSTNSPLHF.